Presented here are 31 T cell receptor beta chains from one specimen sequenced in a study of post-analysis software for immune sequencing data. What these receptors recognize is not known. Presence of unique molecular identifiers characterized the TCR beta cDNA libraries. TCRdb re-derived calls from the PCR reads in MiXCR, one entry per CDR3 protein. The sample contains about half a million distinct CDR3 sequences, around 40% of which appear only once. Findings of the study overall: Included in a set of roughly five TRBV segments more frequent in patients than controls were TRBV5-6, TRBV5-1 and TRBV20-1.

Material: blood. The source is a girl between 10 and 17 years old with multiple sclerosis.

This clonotype was detected only a few times. The V gene is TRBV4-2, the J gene TRBJ2-5; D is possibly TRBD2 (5 bases). The V gene's germline CDR1 is LGHNA and CDR2 YNFKEQ. The ends were cut back, 0 bases at V and 11 bases at J, with 16 bases in the middle. CDR3 length: 14 residues. The CDR3 sequence: CASSQDEGPAVQYF. CDR3 bases: TGTGCCAGCAGCCAAGACGAGGGTCCAGCCGTGCAGTACTTC.

This clonotype turned up a few times. The genes are TRBV5-1 and TRBJ2-4, with a possible D match to TRBD2 (5 bases). Near its end, the DNA agrees better with TRBJ2-7, so the J call may be wrong. The CDR3 extends over 14 amino acids. Per the germline V gene, CDR1 is SGHRS and CDR2 is YFSETQ. DNA of the CDR3: TGCGCCAGCAGTGAGCCCCTAGCTGCCTCCGAGCAGTACTTC. This sequence encodes CASSEPLAASEQYF.

This clonotype was seen only a few times. The V gene is TRBV25-1, the J gene TRBJ2-7; TRBD1 aligns across 10 bases. Germline V gene sequence: CDR1 MGHDK, CDR2 SYGVNS. J gave up 4 bases and V 3 bases, and 6 bases lay outside the gene matches. CDR3 size: 15 residues. The CDR3 DNA sequence: TGTGCCAGCAGTGAGTGGGGGACAGGGGCATACGAGCAGTACTTC. Its protein product is CASSEWGTGAYEQYF.

V is TRBV6-5 and J is TRBJ2-3; 9 nucleotides line up with TRBD1. V dropped 2 bases and J dropped 4; count of bases not matched to a gene: 4. Germline V lookup: CDR1 MNHEY, CDR2 SVGAGI. This CDR3 has 15 residues. This chain's CDR3 is CASSYGTGPPDTQYF. The CDR3 DNA sequence: TGTGCCAGCAGTTACGGGACAGGGCCGCCAGATACGCAGTATTTT.

This clonotype was seen ten or more times. The chain employs TRBV7-3 and TRBJ2-1, with D unclear. With 1 base removed from V and 3 bases from J, the gap between germline ends came to 10 bases. Germline CDR1 is SGHTA and CDR2 is FQGTGA. CDR3 length equals 15 residues. The chain's CDR3 is CASSLSGQHYNEQFF. For the CDR3, the DNA is TGTGCCAGCAGCTTAAGTGGTCAACACTACAATGAGCAGTTCTTC.

The chain links TRBV5-5 to TRBJ2-7, with D perhaps assigned TRBD1 or TRBD2 (5 bases each). Germline CDR1 is SGHKS and CDR2 is YYEKEE (reference sequence). This CDR3 has 14 residues. V was clipped by 5 bases and J by 2 bases, with 14 bases between them. DNA of the CDR3: TGTGCCAGCAGAACCGCCGGGACGGCCTACGAGCAGTACTTC. It encodes CASRTAGTAYEQYF.

This clonotype was found a few times. The chain has TRBV12-3 or TRBV12-4 and TRBJ2-1, with D uncertain. V lost 6 bases, J lost 8 bases, and 8 bases lay in between. This CDR3 is built from 11 residues. CDR3 nucleotide sequence: TGTGCCAGCAGCAAGGCGGATGAGCAGTTCTTC. It specifies CASSKADEQFF.

The chain carries TRBV15 and TRBJ2-3, with TRBD2 identical over 7 bases. J lost 2 bases, V lost 0 bases, and 5 bases had no gene match. The length of the CDR3 is 16 residues. Germline V lookup: CDR1 LNHNV, CDR2 YYDKDF (reference sequence). CDR3 in DNA: TGTGCCACCAGCAGAGATTTGGCGGGAGACACAGATACGCAGTATTTT. This gives the protein CATSRDLAGDTDTQYF.

This clonotype came up a few times. This rearrangement joins TRBV2 to TRBJ2-5; D unclear. V dropped 3 bases and J dropped 4 bases, with 3 bases sitting between them. The germline gives CDR1 SNHLY, CDR2 FYNNEI. CDR3 size: 11 residues. The CDR3 here is CASSDRETQYF. The CDR3 region has the DNA TGTGCCAGCAGTGATAGAGAGACCCAGTACTTC.

The chain employs TRBV10-3 and TRBJ1-4; no definite D call. The CDR3 sequence is 14 residues long. V was trimmed by 6 bases and J by 0 bases, leaving 8 bases between them. Germline V gene lookup returns CDR1 ENHRY and CDR2 SYGVKD. CDR3 DNA sequence: TGTGCCATCAGAGCCACGGCAACTAATGAAAAACTGTTTTTT. It encodes CAIRATATNEKLFF.

This chain connects TRBV3-1 to TRBJ2-1; 9 positions match TRBD2. The germline V gene has CDR1 LGHDT and CDR2 YNNKEL (reference sequence). The CDR3 length is 15 residues. The J segment lost 9 bases and the V segment lost 1 base, leaving 7 bases of the junction unmatched. The CDR3 region has the DNA TGTGCCAGCAGCCAAGGGGGTAGCGGGAGCGTTGAGCAGTTCTTC. Its protein product is CASSQGGSGSVEQFF.

In its sample, this clonotype was seen once. This sequence may be a read error, since a much larger clone differs from it by one base. The J gene is TRBJ2-3, the V gene TRBV20-1, with D possibly matching TRBD2 (5 bases). The CDR3 loop spans 12 amino acids. Germline-derived CDR1 and CDR2 are DFQATT and SNEGSKA (reference sequence). The germline V and J ends were trimmed by 3 bases and 2 bases, with 6 bases remaining between them. The CDR3 region is CSASGITDTQYF. CDR3 coding DNA: TGCAGTGCTAGCGGGATCACAGATACGCAGTATTTT.

The rearrangement joins TRBV20-1 to TRBJ2-7, with 10 nucleotides matching TRBD2. This CDR3 is 13 amino acids long. CDR1 DFQATT and CDR2 SNEGSKA come from the germline V gene (reference sequence). J lost 3 bases, V lost 6 bases, and 5 bases had no gene match. The CDR3 DNA is TGCAGTGCCGGACTAGCGGTATTCTACGAGCAGTACTTC. This codes for CSAGLAVFYEQYF.

This chain uses TRBV5-4 with TRBJ1-2; 7 nucleotides agree with TRBD1. J gave up 6 bases and V 0 bases, and 8 bases lay outside the gene matches. The CDR3 contains 15 residues. Germline loops: CDR1 SGHNT, CDR2 YYREEE (reference sequence). In DNA, the CDR3 is TGTGCCAGCAGCTTGGGGGGGACAGAAGGCGATGGCTACACCTTC. Its protein product is CASSLGGTEGDGYTF. Variable domain in full (rest from reference TRBV5-4 and TRBJ1-2): ETGVTQSPTHLIKTRGQQVTLRCSSQSGHNTVSWYQQALGQGPQFIFQYYREEENGRGNFPPRFSGLQFPNYSSELNVNALELDDSALYLCASSLGGTEGDGYTFGSGTRLTVV.

V is TRBV10-3 and J is TRBJ2-2; 7 nucleotides match TRBD1. Trimming removed 10 bases from V and 5 bases from J; junction bases left unmatched: 7. The germline gives CDR1 ENHRY, CDR2 SYGVKD. This CDR3 has 13 residues. The CDR3 region is CATHGTATGELFF. The CDR3 bases are TGTGCCACCCACGGGACAGCAACCGGGGAGCTGTTTTTT.

As regards this clonotype: A junction boundary mismatches the germline segment, possibly from a read error. The V call is TRBV29-1, the J call TRBJ2-6; TRBD2 might be the D (6 bases). Germline V gives CDR1 SQVTM, CDR2 ANQGSEA. The CDR3 spans 15 residues. The CDR3 loop is CSVVGGISEANVLTF. CDR3 sequence (DNA): TGCAGCGTTGTAGGAGGGATCTCTGAGGCCAACGTCCTGACTTTC.

This chain connects TRBV29-1 to TRBJ2-4; possibly TRBD1 for D (6 bases). From germline, CDR1 is SQVTM and CDR2 ANQGSEA. V was shortened by 5 bases and J by 13 bases, with 15 bases between the two germline ends. The CDR3 has 11 amino acids. DNA for the CDR3: TGCAGCGTTTGGGGGCCCAATGAGCAGTACTTC. Protein: CSVWGPNEQYF.

The chain couples TRBV28 to TRBJ2-1; D unresolved. The V end was cut by 2 bases, the J end by 8 bases, with 16 bases between. Per the germline V gene, CDR1 is MDHEN and CDR2 is SYDVKM. There are 15 residues in the CDR3. The CDR3 DNA follows: TGTGCCAGCAGTTTAAGGTCAAATTTAATCCATGAGCAGTTCTTC. It yields the protein CASSLRSNLIHEQFF.

The table lists this clonotype with a few counts. The chain couples TRBV3-1 to TRBJ2-5; possible D gene TRBD2, 6 bases. Germline assignment: CDR1 LGHDT and CDR2 YNNKEL (reference sequence). V lost 5 bases to trimming and J lost 2 bases, with 15 bases between them. The CDR3 totals 15 residues. DNA of the CDR3: TGTGCCAGCAGCTATACGGGAGATGGACAAGAGACCCAGTACTTC. This encodes CASSYTGDGQETQYF.

The chain carries TRBV29-1 and TRBJ1-1; D remains ambiguous. Per germline, CDR1 SQVTM and CDR2 ANQGSEA. Trimming removed 2 bases from V and 11 bases from J, with 15 bases in between. The CDR3 spans 12 residues. CDR3 protein: CSVESPNLGAFF. The CDR3 nucleotides read TGCAGCGTTGAATCCCCCAACCTGGGCGCTTTCTTT.

This sequence joins TRBV5-5 and TRBJ1-2; TRBD1 is a possible D gene (5 bases). This CDR3 spans 15 amino acids. The V and J ends lost 0 bases and 2 bases respectively, with 11 bases between them. Germline V gives CDR1 SGHKS, CDR2 YYEKEE (reference sequence). CDR3 protein: CASSLARGGNYGYTF. In DNA form, the CDR3 reads TGTGCCAGCAGCTTGGCCCGGGGGGGGAACTATGGCTACACCTTC.

The chain is built from TRBV6-5 and TRBJ2-7, with a possible D match to TRBD1 (5 bases). Germline values: CDR1 MNHEY, CDR2 SVGAGI. The V gene lost 10 bases and the J gene lost 4 bases, with 11 bases spanning the gap. The CDR3 runs 11 residues. The CDR3 DNA sequence: TGTGCCACAACTACAGGTTACGAGCAGTACTTC. Translation gives CATTTGYEQYF.

The CDR3 protein is CSARQGAGDYEQYF. In DNA, the CDR3 is TGCAGTGCTAGACAGGGGGCAGGAGACTACGAGCAGTACTTC. This sequence joins TRBV20-1 and TRBJ2-7, with 8 bases fitting TRBD1. The CDR3 runs 14 residues. J was trimmed by 3 bases and V by 2 bases; bases with no gene match: 6. The V gene's germline CDR1 is DFQATT and CDR2 SNEGSKA (reference sequence).

This clonotype was counted at least ten times. This chain links TRBV5-1 with TRBJ2-7; no clear D. V was shortened by 0 bases and J by 6 bases, with 10 bases between the two germline ends. The germline gives CDR1 SGHRS, CDR2 YFSETQ. The CDR3 is 13 amino acids. The CDR3 here is CASSLDAISEQYF. CDR3 nucleotides: TGCGCCAGCAGCTTGGATGCGATTTCCGAGCAGTACTTC.

The J gene is TRBJ2-1, the V gene TRBV28, with 13 bases lining up with TRBD2. The CDR3 has 19 amino acids. Germline values: CDR1 MDHEN, CDR2 SYDVKM. Losses at the gene ends were 1 base for V and 3 bases for J; bases not matched to a gene: 9. CDR3 residues: CASSLSPLAGGKNYNEQFF. The CDR3, as DNA: TGTGCCAGCAGTTTATCCCCACTAGCGGGAGGGAAGAACTACAATGAGCAGTTCTTC.

The chain combines TRBV25-1 with TRBJ2-1; D remains unclear. The J call may be wrong; the DNA end is better matched by TRBJ2-7. CDR1 and CDR2 (germline): MGHDK, SYGVNS. The CDR3 covers 15 residues. CDR3 sequence (DNA): TGTGCCAGCAGTGACTGGACGGGCGGCTACAATGAGCAGTACTTC. It codes for CASSDWTGGYNEQYF.

In its sample, this clonotype was seen once. V is TRBV20-1 and J is TRBJ2-3; a weak D match, TRBD2 (5 bases). CDR1 is DFQATT, CDR2 SNEGSKA, per germline (reference sequence). V was shortened by 0 bases and J by 1 base, with 14 bases between the two germline ends. The CDR3 contains 16 residues. The CDR3 reads CSARDLVSGRTDTQYF. In DNA, the CDR3 is TGCAGTGCTAGAGATTTGGTAAGCGGCCGCACAGATACGCAGTATTTT.

The chain links TRBV10-3 to TRBJ2-3; no definite D call. Germline lookup yields CDR1 ENHRY and CDR2 SYGVKD. The CDR3 sequence is 16 residues long. V lost 5 bases and J 0 bases, leaving 15 bases between the germline ends. In DNA, the CDR3 is TGTGCCATCAGTACACCGCAGGCCTCTAGCACAGATACGCAGTATTTT. This gives the protein CAISTPQASSTDTQYF.

The V and J genes are TRBV5-1 and TRBJ2-7; possibly TRBD1 or TRBD2 for D (6 bases each). The CDR3 is made up of 18 amino acids. V shed 2 bases and J shed 0 bases, with 21 bases lying between them. Germline V gives CDR1 SGHRS, CDR2 YFSETQ. For the CDR3, the DNA is TGCGCCAGCAGCTTTACGGCCACGGGGGCAGGGGTCTCCTACGAGCAGTACTTC. Its translation is CASSFTATGAGVSYEQYF.

The rearrangement joins TRBV7-9 to TRBJ1-6; 7 bases map to TRBD1. Germline loops: CDR1 SEHNR, CDR2 FQNEAQ (reference sequence). This CDR3 spans 13 amino acids. Unmatched junction bases numbered 0, after V lost 1 base and J lost 9 bases. The CDR3 is CASSLGQGSPLHF. The CDR3 DNA follows: TGTGCCAGCAGCTTAGGACAGGGTTCACCCCTCCACTTT.

In this sample, this clonotype turned up a few times. This sequence joins TRBV6-1 and TRBJ1-2; TRBD1 aligns across 9 bases. Germline V lookup: CDR1 MNHNS, CDR2 SASEGT. The J segment lost 5 bases and the V segment lost 10 bases, leaving 8 bases of the junction unmatched. The CDR3 length is 13 residues. The CDR3 coding sequence is TGTGCCATCGGACAGGGGTATGTGTATGGCTACACCTTC. Amino acids: CAIGQGYVYGYTF.